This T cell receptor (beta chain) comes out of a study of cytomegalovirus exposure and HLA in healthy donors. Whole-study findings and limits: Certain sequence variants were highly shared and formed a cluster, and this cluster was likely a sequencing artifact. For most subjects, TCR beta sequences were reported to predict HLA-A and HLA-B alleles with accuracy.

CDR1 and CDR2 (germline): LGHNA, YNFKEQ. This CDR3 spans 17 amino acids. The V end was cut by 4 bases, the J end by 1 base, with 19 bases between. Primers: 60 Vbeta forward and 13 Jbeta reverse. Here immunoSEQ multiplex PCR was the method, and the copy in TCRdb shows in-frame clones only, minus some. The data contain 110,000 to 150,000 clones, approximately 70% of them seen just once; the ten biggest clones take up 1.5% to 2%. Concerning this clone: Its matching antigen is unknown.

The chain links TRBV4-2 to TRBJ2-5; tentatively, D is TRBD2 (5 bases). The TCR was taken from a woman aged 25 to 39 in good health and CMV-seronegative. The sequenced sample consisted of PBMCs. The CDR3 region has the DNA TGTGCCAGCAGCCTCAAAGGAGGACGGAGAATCCAAGAGACCCAGTACTTC. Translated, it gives CASSLKGGRRIQETQYF.